This T cell receptor (beta chain) derives from a study of control samples from healthy donors and cancer patients. The method was immunoSEQ multiplex PCR; TCRdb's version includes in-frame clones alone and lacks a portion of them. This table has over 150,000 clones, 96% appearing once. The V gene lost 0 bases and the J gene lost 3 bases, with 12 bases spanning the gap. This CDR3 spans 14 amino acids. Looked up from germline, CDR1 is SQVTM and CDR2 is ANQGSEA. This rearrangement joins TRBV29-1 to TRBJ2-7; D ambiguous. Sequenced: blood. The source of this sequence is a young woman in good health. The CDR3: CSVEDQETNYEQYF. CDR3 nucleotides: TGCAGCGTTGAAGATCAGGAGACAAACTACGAGCAGTACTTC.